This TCR beta chain was profiled in a study of T-cell memory formation after mild COVID-19. A single record per CDR3 protein comes from TCRdb applying MiXCR to the 5' RACE reads. The table has about 110,000 distinct CDR3 sequences, about a sixth seen once; the top ten hold roughly 5.5%. V shed 6 bases, J shed 5 bases, and the junction held 3 bases outside the gene matches. The CDR3 runs 12 residues. Whole-study results and caveats: In pre-infection memory, a portion of responding clones appeared, which suggested that cross-reactive memory joined.

Regarding this clonotype: The antigen is undetermined.

V and J are TRBV12-3 or TRBV12-4 and TRBJ2-7; 8 bases match TRBD1. The sample comprised PBMCs or a T cell subset sorted from them (not recorded which). The source of this sequence is a young man who had mild COVID-19 (a few samples of this study predate the infection). Cell type and time point are not known. This chain's CDR3 is CASRSRGHEQYF. The CDR3 DNA sequence: TGTGCCAGCAGAAGCAGGGGGCACGAGCAGTACTTC.